The clone carrying this T cell receptor (beta chain) was seen a handful of times. The antigen remains unidentified. A second PCR, run for about 7 to 11 cycles, used a sample-barcoded 5' primer plus a J-beta primer mix. A single record per CDR3 protein comes from TCRdb applying MiXCR to the 5' RACE reads. The sample contains 800,000 to 950,000 distinct CDR3 sequences, 29% of which appear only once. The record originates from a study of blood T cells in healthy people across ages. About the study: Template switching recovered approximately one barcoded beta molecule for every two T cells.

General observations from the study: The donors' CMV status was not determined, possibly confounding changes in expanded clonotypes.

The CDR3 totals 12 residues. V lost 3 bases, J lost 2 bases, and 8 bases lay in between. From germline, CDR1 is DFQATT and CDR2 SNEGSKA (reference sequence). The data also belong to a second study, concerning T cells of mothers and their children. That work adds: Mothers yielded over 9 million CDR3 reads, children some 2.9 million each.

The sequence came from a woman in her thirties or forties in good health. The sequenced sample consisted of blood. This chain joins TRBV20-1 and TRBJ2-7, with D perhaps matching TRBD1 or TRBD2 (5 bases each). CDR3 sequence reads: CSASVGPYEQYF. The CDR3 DNA reads TGCAGTGCTAGTGTGGGACCCTACGAGCAGTACTTC.